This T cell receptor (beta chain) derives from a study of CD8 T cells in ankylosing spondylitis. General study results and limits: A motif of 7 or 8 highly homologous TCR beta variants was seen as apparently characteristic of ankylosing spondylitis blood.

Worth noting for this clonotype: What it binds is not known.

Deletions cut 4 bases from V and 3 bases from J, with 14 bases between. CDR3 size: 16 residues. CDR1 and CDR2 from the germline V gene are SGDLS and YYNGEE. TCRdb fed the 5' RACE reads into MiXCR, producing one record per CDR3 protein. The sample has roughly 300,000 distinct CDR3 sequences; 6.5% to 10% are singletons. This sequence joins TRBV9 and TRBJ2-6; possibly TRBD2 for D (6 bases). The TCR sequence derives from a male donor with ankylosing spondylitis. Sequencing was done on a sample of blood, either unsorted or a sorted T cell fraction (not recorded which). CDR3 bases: TGTGCCAGCAGCCCACGACTAGGCTATGGGGCCAACGTCCTGACTTTC. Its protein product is CASSPRLGYGANVLTF.